The clone carrying this TCR beta chain showed up many times. Its specificity is unknown. V shed 5 bases, J shed 4 bases, and the junction held 11 bases outside the gene matches. Germline V gene data show CDR1 as SGHRS and CDR2 as YFSETQ. This CDR3 contains 15 residues. Amplified material comprised TCR beta CDR3 regions derived from RNA transcripts. The first round was an RT-PCR with HTBI primers, and the second round was a multiplex PCR. TCRdb reprocessed the multiplex PCR reads via MiXCR and lists one record per CDR3 protein. This table holds about 210,000 distinct CDR3 sequences, 25% to 30% found once. The data originate from a study of Graves' ophthalmopathy and Graves' hyperthyroidism. Study-level findings and limits: Appearing in blood as well were most expanded thyroid clonotypes above 0.001 frequency.

The gene calls are TRBV5-1 and TRBJ2-7; 8 bases fit TRBD2. Sequenced material: peripheral blood. The clonotype comes from a middle-aged man with Graves' ophthalmopathy. The CDR3 nucleotides are TGCGCCAGCAGACAAAACAGCGGGAGTAGTTACGAGCAGTACTTC. Its protein is CASRQNSGSSYEQYF.